This T cell receptor beta chain is from a study of radiotherapy plus CTLA-4 blockade in lung cancer. General study findings and limits: With interferon-beta, early dynamics of blood T cell clones were reported to best predict response.

Comments on this clone: Its antigen remains unknown.

Assay used: immunoSEQ multiplex PCR; TCRdb lists only in-frame clones, some missing. This repertoire shows just over 60,000 clones, 70% to 80% found once; its top ten account for under 5%. Germline V gives CDR1 MGHRA, CDR2 YSYEKL. V lost 4 bases and J lost 1, with 7 bases in between. This CDR3 spans 13 amino acids. This clonotype was obtained from a human donor with non-small cell lung cancer who had a complete response to radiotherapy plus ipilimumab. The rearrangement joins TRBV4-1 to TRBJ2-5, with D hard to call. The sequenced sample was peripheral blood, obtained from a patient treated with radiotherapy plus ipilimumab. For the CDR3, the DNA is TGCGCCAGCAGCCGAGACACCCAAGAGACCCAGTACTTC. The encoded protein is CASSRDTQETQYF.